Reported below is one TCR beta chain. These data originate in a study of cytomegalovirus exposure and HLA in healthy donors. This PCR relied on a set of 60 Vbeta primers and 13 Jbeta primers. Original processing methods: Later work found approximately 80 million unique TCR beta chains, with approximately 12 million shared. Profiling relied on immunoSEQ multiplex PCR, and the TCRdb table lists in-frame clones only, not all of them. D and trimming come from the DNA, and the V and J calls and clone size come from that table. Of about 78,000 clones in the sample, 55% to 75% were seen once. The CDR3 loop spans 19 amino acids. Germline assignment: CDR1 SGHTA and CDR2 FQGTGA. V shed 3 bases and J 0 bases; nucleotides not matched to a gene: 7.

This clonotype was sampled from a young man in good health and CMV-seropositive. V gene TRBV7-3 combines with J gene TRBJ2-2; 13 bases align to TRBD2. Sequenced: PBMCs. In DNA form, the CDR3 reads TGTGCCAGCAGCTTCTCCCCGGGACTAGCGGGGCCGAACACCGGGGAGCTGTTTTTT. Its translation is CASSFSPGLAGPNTGELFF.